The 9 T cell receptor beta chains given below trace back to one sample, sequenced in a study of T cell repertoires in cytomegalovirus infection. TCRdb ran MiXCR on the reads and lists one entry per CDR3 protein. Of 200,000 to 250,000 distinct CDR3 sequences listed, 22% were seen once; the top ten hold 18%. The sequenced material came from CD8+ T cells from PBMCs. Receptor source: a human donor in good health (CMV status not recorded). Some clones in this sample may be carry-over from other donors' samples.

The rearrangement uses TRBV19 and TRBJ2-5; tentatively, D is TRBD2 (6 bases). This CDR3 has 17 residues. CDR1 and CDR2 (germline): LNHDA, SQIVND (reference sequence). Trimming took off 5 bases at V and 5 bases at J, with 24 bases between the two ends. As DNA, the CDR3 is TGTGCCAGTAGTCCCTGGGGGTTGGAGGGGCCGGAGGAGACCCAGTACTTC. This encodes CASSPWGLEGPEETQYF.

The V and J genes are TRBV11-2 and TRBJ1-2, with 7 nucleotides matching TRBD1. With V trimmed by 5 bases and J by 2 bases, 8 bases remained unmatched. This CDR3 spans 15 amino acids. The V gene's germline CDR1 is SGHAT and CDR2 FQNNGV. The CDR3 spells CASSTRQGRNYGYTF. CDR3 nucleotide sequence: TGTGCCAGCAGCACCCGACAGGGACGAAACTATGGCTACACCTTC.

The chain is built from TRBV7-8 and TRBJ2-1; D may be TRBD2 (7 bases). CDR3 length: 18 residues. The V end lost 1 base, the J end lost 3 bases, and 19 bases lay between the germline ends. CDR1 is SGHVS, CDR2 FQNEAQ, per germline. The CDR3 reads CASSLVEGGGNFYNEQFF. CDR3 sequence (DNA): TGTGCCAGCAGCTTAGTAGAGGGGGGAGGGAACTTCTACAATGAGCAGTTCTTC.

This chain links TRBV9 with TRBJ2-3; 9 bases are a match to TRBD1. The CDR3 has 14 residues. Trimming at V came to 2 bases and at J to 3 bases, leaving 1 base not matched to a gene. Germline assignment: CDR1 SGDLS and CDR2 YYNGEE. The CDR3 loop reads CASSVGQGTDTQYF. Here the CDR3 DNA reads TGTGCCAGCAGCGTGGGACAGGGAACAGATACGCAGTATTTT.

The J gene is TRBJ1-1, the V gene TRBV29-1; D not certain. Trimming took 0 bases from V and 1 from J, leaving 12 bases between them. Germline V gene lookup returns CDR1 SQVTM and CDR2 ANQGSEA. The CDR3 extends over 15 amino acids. In DNA form, the CDR3 reads TGCAGCGTTGAAGATGGGGTGGGGAGGAACACTGAAGCTTTCTTT. This gives the protein CSVEDGVGRNTEAFF.

V usage is TRBV20-1 and J usage is TRBJ2-3, with TRBD2 identical over 7 bases. CDR1 and CDR2 (germline): DFQATT, SNEGSKA (reference sequence). The ends lost 5 bases at V and 4 bases at J; junction bases unmatched: 9. CDR3 length: 14 residues. For the CDR3, the DNA is TGCAGTGCTTATATGACTAGCACCCCAGATACGCAGTATTTT. This translates into CSAYMTSTPDTQYF.

The CDR3 DNA reads TGTGCCAGCAGCTTAGAGGGGGGCCGGGGGTCTGCGAAGACCCAGTACTTC. Translating gives CASSLEGGRGSAKTQYF. The V and J genes are TRBV7-9 and TRBJ2-5; D assignment may be TRBD1 or TRBD2 (6 bases each). V was trimmed by 1 base and J by 6 bases, leaving 21 bases between them. Germline V CDR1 and CDR2: SEHNR, FQNEAQ (reference sequence). The CDR3 totals 17 residues. Based on the CDR3 plus reference TRBV7-9 and TRBJ2-5, the full variable domain is DTGVSQNPRHKITKRGQNVTFRCDPISEHNRLYWYRQTLGQGPEFLTYFQNEAQLEKSRLLSDRFSAERPKGSFSTLEIQRTEQGDSAMYLCASSLEGGRGSAKTQYFGPGTRLLVL.

The J gene is TRBJ2-2, the V gene TRBV10-3, with a tentative D call TRBD2 (6 bases). Germline V lookup: CDR1 ENHRY, CDR2 SYGVKD. The CDR3 contains 16 residues. The V end was cut by 2 bases, the J end by 4 bases, with 14 bases between. The DNA for the CDR3 is TGTGCCATCAGTGAGAAGGAGGGGCGCGGCACCGGGGAGCTGTTTTTT. It is translated as CAISEKEGRGTGELFF.

The chain links TRBV6-6 to TRBJ2-3; 11 bases align to TRBD1. The CDR3 contains 16 residues. Germline CDR1 is MNHNY and CDR2 is SVGAGI (reference sequence). The V gene end was trimmed by 1 base and the J gene end by 4 bases; junction bases not matched to a gene: 4. The CDR3 loop reads CASSYWGQGDADTQYF. The DNA for the CDR3 is TGTGCCAGCAGTTACTGGGGACAGGGGGATGCAGATACGCAGTATTTT.